The T cell receptor beta chain under discussion was sequenced for a study of blood T cell repertoires in COVID-19. Study in general: There were acute and convalescent COVID-19 samples, and they came from the United States, Italy and Spain. PBMCs, B-cell-depleted T cells, or T cells provided the cDNA or gDNA that made up the material.

Trimming took 3 bases from V and 5 from J, leaving 11 bases between them. Germline V CDR1 and CDR2: LNHDA, SQIVND (reference sequence). CDR3 length: 14 amino acids. In its sample, this clone was seen a few times. Per the study methods: Estimation of nucleated cell counts relied on the amplification of reference gene primers. Clones were sequenced by immunoSEQ multiplex PCR, and TCRdb holds only the in-frame ones, with some missing. D and trimming come from the DNA, and the V and J calls and clone size come from that table. Of under 100,000 clones listed, approximately 84% are singletons. The clonotype originates from an older man with active or convalescent COVID-19. The chain uses TRBV19 and TRBJ1-5, with a tentative D call TRBD1 (5 bases). Sequenced material: peripheral blood. As DNA, the CDR3 is TGTGCCAGTAGTATGAGGGAGGGGCATCAGCCCCAGCATTTT. Protein: CASSMREGHQPQHF.